The 14 T cell receptor beta chains below all came from one sample that was sequenced in a study of blood T cell repertoires in COVID-19. Clones were sequenced by immunoSEQ multiplex PCR, and TCRdb holds only the in-frame ones, with some missing. The table records about 68,000 clones, approximately 85% of them present only once. Material for sequencing was peripheral blood. These receptors originate from a middle-aged man with acute or convalescent COVID-19.

This sequence joins TRBV10-3 and TRBJ1-1, with a possible D match to TRBD1 (6 bases). CDR1 is ENHRY, CDR2 SYGVKD, per germline. V shed 3 bases and J shed 0 bases, with 11 bases lying between them. This CDR3 has 15 amino acids. Here the CDR3 DNA reads TGTGCCATCAGTGATCCCGACAGGTTGAACACTGAAGCTTTCTTT. This encodes CAISDPDRLNTEAFF.

The count of this clone is one. The chain couples TRBV11-3 to TRBJ2-1; TRBD2 matches 12 bases. CDR3 size: 15 residues. CDR1 SGHNT and CDR2 YENEEA come from the germline V gene. Trimming removed 4 bases from V and 3 bases from J; junction bases left unmatched: 1. The CDR3 reads CASSSGLAGYNEQFF. The CDR3 nucleotides read TGTGCCAGCAGCTCGGGACTAGCGGGCTACAATGAGCAGTTCTTC.

The CDR3 coding sequence is TGCAGTGCTAGTTTCAGGGGGCATGAGCAGTACTTC. It codes for CSASFRGHEQYF. This rearrangement joins TRBV20-1 to TRBJ2-7, with 8 bases matching TRBD1. CDR3 length: 12 residues. Germline-derived CDR1 and CDR2 are DFQATT and SNEGSKA (reference sequence). J lost 7 bases, V lost 3 bases, and 5 bases had no gene match.

This chain links TRBV28 with TRBJ2-5; 12 positions agree with TRBD2. V lost 5 bases to trimming and J lost 3 bases; unmatched junction nucleotides: 4. CDR1 is MDHEN and CDR2 is SYDVKM in the germline V gene. The CDR3 extends over 15 amino acids. This CDR3 is CASSIASGGEETQYF. The CDR3 DNA follows: TGTGCCAGCAGTATTGCTAGCGGGGGGGAAGAGACCCAGTACTTC.

J is TRBJ2-5 and V is TRBV14; D may be TRBD2 (6 bases). CDR3 size: 15 residues. With 1 base removed from V and 1 base from J, the gap between germline ends came to 10 bases. The germline CDR1 and CDR2 sequences are SGHDN and FVKESK. The CDR3 region is CASSQARGIQETQYF. In DNA, the CDR3 is TGTGCCAGCAGCCAAGCCCGGGGGATCCAAGAGACCCAGTACTTC.

This clone appeared a few times. The chain uses TRBV6-5 and TRBJ2-7, with 8 bases lining up with TRBD1. With 0 bases clipped from V and 2 bases from J, the junction kept 3 bases outside the gene matches. The germline V gene encodes CDR1 MNHEY and CDR2 SVGAGI. The CDR3 totals 15 residues. This CDR3 reads CASSYSRDRPYEQYV. CDR3 DNA: TGTGCCAGCAGTTACTCGAGGGACAGGCCCTACGAGCAGTACGTC.

The V and J genes are TRBV11-2 and TRBJ2-5; D ambiguous. The CDR3 has 13 amino acids. The V gene's germline CDR1 is SGHAT and CDR2 FQNNGV. V lost 5 bases to trimming and J lost 0 bases, with 7 bases between them. CDR3 bases: TGTGCCAGCAGCCTAGGAGACCAAGAGACCCAGTACTTC. It encodes CASSLGDQETQYF. Drawing the rest from reference TRBV11-2 and TRBJ2-5, the complete variable domain is EAGVAQSPRYKIIEKRQSVAFWCNPISGHATLYWYQQILGQGPKLLIQFQNNGVVDDSQLPKDRFSAERLKGVDSTLKIQPAKLEDSAVYLCASSLGDQETQYFGPGTRLLVL.

V gene TRBV24-1 combines with J gene TRBJ1-2, with D maybe TRBD1 (5 bases). The CDR3 runs 15 residues. V was cut by 4 bases and J by 8 bases, with 19 bases left in between. CDR1 is KGHDR and CDR2 is SFDVKD in the germline V gene. In nucleotides, the CDR3 is TGTGCCACCAGTGACCCCGGCAGGTCCGGGGGGGGCTACACCTTC. Protein: CATSDPGRSGGGYTF.

V gene TRBV25-1 combines with J gene TRBJ1-2; D ambiguous. V dropped 1 base and J dropped 6 bases, with 18 bases sitting between them. This CDR3 spans 16 amino acids. The germline gives CDR1 MGHDK, CDR2 SYGVNS. CDR3 sequence: CASSESGGFPSDGYTF. CDR3 nucleotide sequence: TGTGCCAGCAGTGAATCGGGAGGGTTTCCGTCGGATGGCTACACCTTC.

This clone was observed once. The rearrangement joins TRBV9 to TRBJ2-1; D gene unclear. Trimming took off 0 bases at V and 4 bases at J, with 17 bases between the two ends. The CDR3 covers 17 residues. Germline CDR1 reads SGDLS; CDR2 reads YYNGEE. In DNA, the CDR3 is TGTGCCAGCAGCGTAGAGGAAGTGCAGGCGATATACAATGAGCAGTTCTTC. It yields the protein CASSVEEVQAIYNEQFF. The full variable domain, rest sourced from reference TRBV9 and TRBJ2-1, is DSGVTQTPKHLITATGQRVTLRCSPRSGDLSVYWYQQSLDQGLQFLIQYYNGEERAKGNILERFSAQQFPDLHSELNLSSLELGDSALYFCASSVEEVQAIYNEQFFGPGTRLTVL.

The chain recombines TRBV5-1 with TRBJ1-2, with 7 bases identical to TRBD1. The V gene's germline CDR1 is SGHRS and CDR2 YFSETQ. V lost 4 bases, J lost 6 bases, and 15 bases stayed unmatched. The CDR3 consists of 16 residues. CDR3 nucleotides: TGCGCCAGCAGCACAACTTCACAGGGGACAAGCCATGGCTACACCTTC. This translates into CASSTTSQGTSHGYTF.

The CDR3 DNA reads as TGTGCCAGCAGCCCCCCTGGAGACAATGAGCAGTTCTTC. This encodes CASSPPGDNEQFF. The chain combines TRBV7-9 with TRBJ2-1; D not resolved. CDR3 length: 13 amino acids. Germline V gives CDR1 SEHNR, CDR2 FQNEAQ (reference sequence). Trimming cost V 5 bases and J 5 bases, with 10 bases left between them.

The chain has TRBV11-1 and TRBJ1-1, with D unresolved. The CDR3 loop spans 13 amino acids. Trimming removed 5 bases from V and 11 bases from J, with 18 bases in between. Germline V gene lookup returns CDR1 SGHAT and CDR2 FQDESV (reference sequence). The CDR3 DNA reads as TGTGCCAGCAGCGTCCTGGAAGGAGGGCAGGCTTTCTTT. It encodes CASSVLEGGQAFF.

This clone was detected many times. V gene TRBV10-2 combines with J gene TRBJ1-1; TRBD1 might be the D (5 bases). Trimming removed 4 bases at V and 4 bases at J, with 13 bases between. Per the germline V gene, CDR1 is WSHSY and CDR2 is SAAADI. CDR3 length equals 14 residues. The CDR3 region is CASSVGGRGTEAFF. CDR3 sequence (DNA): TGCGCCAGCAGTGTGGGGGGAAGAGGCACTGAAGCTTTCTTT.